The 11 T cell receptor beta chains below come from one sample, sequenced in a study of T cells expressing NK-cell markers. TCRdb reworked the 5' RACE reads into one entry per CDR3 protein, no DNA. With about 160,000 distinct CDR3 sequences in the sample, the ten largest clones hold roughly 21%. The specimen was blood T cells: a sorted CD56 or NKG2C T cell subset, CD4+ or CD8+ T cells, or bulk PBMC T cells (not recorded which). Receptors originate from a man aged 18-75 years in good health.

The V call is TRBV2, the J call TRBJ1-1. CDR3 length: 11 residues. Germline CDR1 is SNHLY and CDR2 is FYNNEI. CDR3 region: CASSVIPEAFF.

This chain uses TRBV25-1 with TRBJ1-1. CDR3 length: 15 residues. Germline V lookup: CDR1 MGHDK, CDR2 SYGVNS. CDR3 sequence: CASSEYGRAGTEAFF.

The V and J genes are TRBV11-2 and TRBJ1-2. The CDR3 totals 14 residues. Germline CDR1 SGHAT, CDR2 FQNNGV. The CDR3 loop reads CASSLYPVNYGYTF.

This chain joins TRBV6-5 and TRBJ1-5. CDR1 and CDR2 (germline): MNHEY, SVGAGI. This CDR3 contains 11 residues. The CDR3 sequence is CASGTHQPQHF.

The J gene is TRBJ2-1, the V gene TRBV6-5; checking the TCRdb D call of TRBD2 is not possible without DNA. This CDR3 has 14 residues. Germline values: CDR1 MNHEY, CDR2 SVGAGI. The CDR3 protein is CASSSSSGHNEQFF.

The chain is built from TRBV4-1 and TRBJ1-6; TCRdb designates TRBD1, a call that cannot be tested without DNA. Per germline, CDR1 MGHRA and CDR2 YSYEKL. The CDR3 consists of 14 residues. The CDR3 loop is CASSHGGYNSPLHF.

The chain is built from TRBV5-6 and TRBJ1-5; TCRdb lists TRBD1, though no DNA is available to test this call. Germline CDR1 and CDR2: SGHDT and YYEEEE. The CDR3 loop spans 17 amino acids. This CDR3 reads CASSPGVGQGVNQPQHF.

This chain connects TRBV19 to TRBJ1-1. CDR1 is LNHDA and CDR2 is SQIVND in the germline V gene (reference sequence). This CDR3 contains 14 residues. Here the CDR3 reads CASSMSRVGTEAFF.

This chain links TRBV4-2 with TRBJ1-2; TCRdb lists TRBD1, though no DNA is available to test this call. The V gene's germline CDR1 is LGHNA and CDR2 YNFKEQ. This CDR3 comprises 19 residues. CDR3 loop: CASSLSSDSRVEFVYGYTF.

The chain joins TRBV27 to TRBJ2-3; TCRdb lists TRBD2, though no DNA is available to test this call. Germline loops: CDR1 MNHEY, CDR2 SMNVEV (reference sequence). The CDR3 length is 16 residues. Here the CDR3 reads CASHAAWRGYTDTQYF.

This CDR3 reads CASSEGVASGANVLTF. The V call is TRBV6-4, the J call TRBJ2-6; the TCRdb D gene call, TRBD1, has no DNA to confirm it. Germline CDR1 reads MRHNA; CDR2 reads SNTAGT. The CDR3 covers 16 residues.